Described below is a single TCR beta chain sequence and its context. Its antigen is unknown. No base quality information exists; no much larger clone differs at one position. This specimen belongs to a study of blood T cell repertoires in COVID-19 (TCRdb year 2020). With regard to the full study: The collaborator samples originated in the United States, Italy and Spain and spanned the acute and convalescent phases of COVID-19. The prospective study material was composed of cDNA or gDNA derived from T cells, B-cell-depleted T cells, or PBMCs. Deeply sampled blood TCRbeta repertoires from subjects exposed to, actively infected with, or recovered from COVID-19 were included in the dataset. The repertoires were released in a freely available public database meant as a resource for research on the immune response to SARS-CoV-2. The samples were drawn from the first 160 participants of the ongoing ImmuneRACE study and from over a thousand subjects provided by 6 global collaborators. Sample metadata almost always included a de-identified subject ID, COVID-19 status, age in years and sex. Where HLA class I and class II types were available, the types were taken from metadata supplied by the sample provider, not from assay-based typing. Overall results and qualifications from the work: The amount of clinical and demographic metadata varied by source and participant and was provided uncurated.

There are 10 amino acids in the CDR3, from cysteine to phenylalanine inclusive. CDR3 DNA only is kept here, 30 bases in frame from base 1. Via the germline V gene, CDR1 is WSHSY and CDR2 SAAADI. Trimming removed 6 bases from V and 9 bases from J, leaving 9 bases between the germline ends. Whole blood was collected in K2EDTA tubes by collaborating institutions according to the institutions' own protocols. For TCRbeta analysis, collaborator samples were shipped as frozen whole blood, as isolated PBMCs, or as DNA extracted from either sample type. TCRbeta CDR3 regions were amplified from genomic DNA by means of the immunoSEQ Assay, a bias-controlled multiplex PCR. Per the source publication's procedure: The number of nucleated cells in each sample was estimated from the amplification of reference gene primers within the assay. To quantify the absolute abundance of each unique TCRbeta CDR3 rearrangement, sequence reads were collapsed and filtered. For each sample, productive Simpson clonality was calculated as the square root of Simpson's diversity index across productive rearrangements. The table was pulled from immuneACCESS by TCRdb, which kept in-frame rearrangements only. Such tables lose some clones; where checked, under half of the loss comes from unresolved V genes, and the rest has no known cause. V and J calls and clone size are given by that table; D and trimming were obtained from the DNA. Present in this sample are about 250,000 clones, around 82% of which were seen just once. 4.5% to 6.5% of the sample rests with the top ten.

Source material: peripheral blood. This TCR was sampled from a man older than 75 with acute or convalescent COVID-19. The chain couples TRBV10-2 to TRBJ2-7; no D gene can be assigned with confidence. The CDR3 is CASREIVQYF. The DNA reads as follows: TGCGCCAGCAGGGAGATCGTGCAGTACTTC.